The rows below give T cell receptor beta chains drawn from one sample of a study of molecular identifiers for immune sequencing clone quantification. TCRdb called the PCR reads again in MiXCR, with one record for every CDR3 protein. The repertoire holds more than 550,000 distinct CDR3 sequences, around 25% seen once, with about 0.84% in the top ten. The sample taken for sequencing was naive CD8+ T cells from blood, with Jurkat cell RNA spiked in. The receptors come from a human donor in good health. Some libraries in this study had Jurkat cell RNA spiked in. CDR3s include the opening cysteine and the closing phenylalanine or tryptophan. D genes are given only for firm matches. Only some rows state a clone size, as once, few, many or a class for expanded clones.

J gene,clone size,D gene,V gene,CDR3 protein,CDR3 DNA
TRBJ2-5,.,TRBD1,TRBV11-2,CAGSVGDRGRETQYF,TGTGCCGGCAGCGTGGGTGACAGGGGTCGCGAGACCCAGTACTTC
TRBJ2-3,.,TRBD2,TRBV4-2,CASSRLADSNTDTQYF,TGTGCCAGCAGCCGACTAGCGGATTCAAATACAGATACGCAGTATTTT
TRBJ1-1,few,TRBD1,TRBV25-1,CASSEWDSLNTEAFF,TGTGCCAGCAGTGAATGGGACAGTTTGAACACTGAAGCTTTCTTT
TRBJ2-7,once,.,TRBV12-3/TRBV12-4,CASSRGLHSYERYF,TGTGCCAGCAGCCGGGGACTGCACTCCTACGAGCGGTACTTC
TRBJ2-1,few,.,TRBV29-1,CSARGPPNYNEQFF,TGCAGCGCGCGGGGTCCCCCAAACTACAATGAGCAGTTCTTC
TRBJ2-7,.,.,TRBV27,CASSLLGGTDVSEQYF,TGTGCCAGCAGTTTATTAGGCGGGACAGATGTGTCCGAGCAGTACTTC
TRBJ2-5,many,TRBD2,TRBV5-4,CASWTSGGETQYF,TGTGCCAGCTGGACTAGCGGGGGAGAGACCCAGTACTTC
TRBJ2-7,.,.,TRBV20-1,CSARPAGPRVFSYDQYF,TGCAGTGCTAGACCGGCAGGGCCCAGGGTTTTCTCCTACGATCAGTACTTC
TRBJ1-4,.,TRBD1,TRBV6-5,CASSWGGTDEKLFF,TGTGCCAGCAGTTGGGGCGGGACAGATGAAAAACTGTTTTTT
TRBJ2-7,.,.,TRBV6-5,CASSYDELYEQYF,TGTGCGAGCAGTTACGACGAGTTGTACGAGCAGTACTTC
TRBJ1-1,few,.,TRBV10-3,CAISEPDGLWAFF,TGTGCCATCAGTGAGCCCGACGGGTTGTGGGCTTTCTTT
TRBJ2-7,many,.,TRBV10-3,CAISDAGPEQYF,TGTGCCATCAGTGACGCAGGGCCCGAGCAGTACTTC
TRBJ2-2,few,.,TRBV9,CASSVGGHVSGELFF,TGTGCCAGCAGCGTAGGTGGACATGTCTCCGGGGAGCTGTTTTTT
TRBJ1-1,many,.,TRBV29-1,CSVGVWNTEAFF,TGCAGCGTAGGGGTATGGAACACTGAAGCTTTCTTT
TRBJ2-3,few,.,TRBV21-1,CASTTREFTDTQYF,TGTGCCAGCACCACTAGGGAATTCACAGATACGCAGTATTTT
TRBJ2-3,few,TRBD2,TRBV5-1,CASKRFAGGAHDGDTQYF,TGCGCCAGCAAGCGATTTGCGGGAGGGGCCCACGACGGGGATACGCAGTATTTT
TRBJ2-3,few,.,TRBV19,CASSISRTSTDTQYF,TGTGCCAGTAGTATTTCCAGGACTAGCACAGATACGCAGTATTTT
TRBJ2-7,many,TRBD2,TRBV20-1,CSARGLAEGYEQYF,TGCAGTGCGCGGGGACTAGCGGAGGGGTACGAGCAGTACTTC
TRBJ1-6,many,TRBD1,TRBV9,CASSVDGDSSYNSPLHF,TGTGCCAGCAGCGTAGACGGGGACAGCTCCTATAATTCACCCCTCCACTTT